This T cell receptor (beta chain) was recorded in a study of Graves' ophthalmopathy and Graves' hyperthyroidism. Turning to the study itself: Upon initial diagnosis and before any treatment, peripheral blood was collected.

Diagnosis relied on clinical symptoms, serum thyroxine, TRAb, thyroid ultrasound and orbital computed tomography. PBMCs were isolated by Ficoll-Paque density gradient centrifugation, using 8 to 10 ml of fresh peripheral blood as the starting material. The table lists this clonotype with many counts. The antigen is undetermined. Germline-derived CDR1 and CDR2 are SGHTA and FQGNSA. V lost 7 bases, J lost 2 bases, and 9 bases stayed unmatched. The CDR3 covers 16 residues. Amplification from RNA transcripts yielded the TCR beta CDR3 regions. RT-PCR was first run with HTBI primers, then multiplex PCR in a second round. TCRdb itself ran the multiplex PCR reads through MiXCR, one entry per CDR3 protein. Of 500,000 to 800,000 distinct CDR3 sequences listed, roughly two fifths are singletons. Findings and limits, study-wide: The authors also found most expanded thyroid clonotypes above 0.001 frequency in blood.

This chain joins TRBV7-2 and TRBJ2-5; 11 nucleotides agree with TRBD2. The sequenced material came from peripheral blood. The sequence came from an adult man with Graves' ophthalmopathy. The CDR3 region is CASTFPSGGWQETQYF. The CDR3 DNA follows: TGTGCCAGCACCTTCCCTAGCGGGGGGTGGCAAGAGACCCAGTACTTC.